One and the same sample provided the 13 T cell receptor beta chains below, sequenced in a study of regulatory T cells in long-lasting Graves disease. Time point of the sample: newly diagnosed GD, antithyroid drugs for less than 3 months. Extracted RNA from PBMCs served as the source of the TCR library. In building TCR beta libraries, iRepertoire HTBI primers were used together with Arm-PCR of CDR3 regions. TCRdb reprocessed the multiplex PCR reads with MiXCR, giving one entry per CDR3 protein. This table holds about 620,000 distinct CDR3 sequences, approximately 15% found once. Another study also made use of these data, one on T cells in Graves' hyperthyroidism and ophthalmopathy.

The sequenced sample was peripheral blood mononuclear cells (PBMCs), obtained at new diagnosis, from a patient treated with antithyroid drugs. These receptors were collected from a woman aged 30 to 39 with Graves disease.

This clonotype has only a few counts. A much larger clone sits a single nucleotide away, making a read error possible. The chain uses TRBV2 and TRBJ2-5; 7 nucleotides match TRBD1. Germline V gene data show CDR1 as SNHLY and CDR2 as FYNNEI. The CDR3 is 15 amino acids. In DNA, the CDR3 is TGTACCAGCCAGTACCACAGGGGATCCAAAGAGACCCAGTACTTC. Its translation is CTSQYHRGSKETQYF.

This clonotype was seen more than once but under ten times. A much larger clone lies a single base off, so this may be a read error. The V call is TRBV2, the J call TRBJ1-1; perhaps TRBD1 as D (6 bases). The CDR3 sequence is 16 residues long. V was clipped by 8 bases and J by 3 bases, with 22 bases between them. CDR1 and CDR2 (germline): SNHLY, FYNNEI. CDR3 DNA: TGTGCCAGCCGATTAGACAGGAGCTCTTCATACACTGAAGCTTTCTTT. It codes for CASRLDRSSSYTEAFF.

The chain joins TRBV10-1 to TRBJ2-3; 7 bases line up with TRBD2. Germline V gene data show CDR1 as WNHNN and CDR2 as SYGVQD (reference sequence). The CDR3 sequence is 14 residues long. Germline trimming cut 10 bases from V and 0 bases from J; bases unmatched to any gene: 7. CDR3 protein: CATSSGDSTDTQYF. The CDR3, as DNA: TGCGCCACCTCGAGCGGGGATAGCACAGATACGCAGTATTTT.

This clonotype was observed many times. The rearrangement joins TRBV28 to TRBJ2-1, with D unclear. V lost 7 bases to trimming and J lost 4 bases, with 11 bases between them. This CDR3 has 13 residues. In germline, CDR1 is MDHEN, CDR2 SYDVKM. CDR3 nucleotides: TGTGCCAGCACTACGAGCACTTACAATGAGCAGTTCTTC. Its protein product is CASTTSTYNEQFF.

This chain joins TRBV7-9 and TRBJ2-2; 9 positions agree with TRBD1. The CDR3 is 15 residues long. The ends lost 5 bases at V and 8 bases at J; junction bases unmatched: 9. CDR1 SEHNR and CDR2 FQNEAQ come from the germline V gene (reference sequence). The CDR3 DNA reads TGTGCCAGCAGCGTACCGGGACAGGGTCCGGGGGAGCTGTTTTTT. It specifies CASSVPGQGPGELFF.

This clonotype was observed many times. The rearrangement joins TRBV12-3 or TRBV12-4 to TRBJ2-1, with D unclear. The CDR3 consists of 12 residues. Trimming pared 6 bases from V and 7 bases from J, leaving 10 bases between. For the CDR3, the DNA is TGTGCCAGCAGGATAGGTCTAAATGAGCAGTTCTTC. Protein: CASRIGLNEQFF.

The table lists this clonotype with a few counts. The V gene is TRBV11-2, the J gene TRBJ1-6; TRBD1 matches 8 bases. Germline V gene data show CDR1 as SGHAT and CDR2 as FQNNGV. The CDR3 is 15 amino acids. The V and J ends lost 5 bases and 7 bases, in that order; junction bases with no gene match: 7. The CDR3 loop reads CASSMAGGWNSPLHF. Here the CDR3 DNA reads TGTGCCAGCAGCATGGCAGGGGGCTGGAATTCACCCCTCCACTTT.

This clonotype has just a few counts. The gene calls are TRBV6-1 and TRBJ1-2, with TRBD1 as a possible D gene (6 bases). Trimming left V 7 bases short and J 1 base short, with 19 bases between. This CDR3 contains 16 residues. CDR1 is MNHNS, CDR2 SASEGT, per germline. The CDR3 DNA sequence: TGTGCCAGCACCCCCGGAGGGGGGGGGGTTAACTATGGCTACACCTTC. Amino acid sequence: CASTPGGGGVNYGYTF.

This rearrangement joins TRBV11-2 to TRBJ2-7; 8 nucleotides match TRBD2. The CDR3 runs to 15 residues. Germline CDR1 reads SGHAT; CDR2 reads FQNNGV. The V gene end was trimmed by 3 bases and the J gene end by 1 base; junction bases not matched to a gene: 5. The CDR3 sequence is CASSFRLAGSYEQYF. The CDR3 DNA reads TGTGCCAGCAGCTTTAGGCTAGCGGGTTCCTACGAGCAGTACTTC.

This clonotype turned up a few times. CDR3 DNA: TGTGCCAGCAACTCGCGGGAGGAGGAACGTACGCAGTATTTT. This codes for CASNSREEERTQYF. The chain employs TRBV7-9 and TRBJ2-3; 8 bases line up with TRBD2. Trimming at V came to 7 bases and at J to 8 bases, leaving 11 bases not matched to a gene. Germline loops: CDR1 SEHNR, CDR2 FQNEAQ (reference sequence). This CDR3 region has 14 residues.

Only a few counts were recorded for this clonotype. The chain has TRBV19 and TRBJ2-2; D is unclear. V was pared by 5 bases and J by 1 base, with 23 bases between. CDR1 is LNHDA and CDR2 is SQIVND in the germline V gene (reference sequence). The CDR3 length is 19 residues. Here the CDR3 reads CASSVQRHRPSMNTGELFF. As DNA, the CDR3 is TGTGCCAGTAGTGTTCAAAGGCACCGACCATCTATGAACACCGGGGAGCTGTTTTTT.

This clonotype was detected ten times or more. The CDR3 region is CASVWTGELFF. The CDR3 nucleotides are TGTGCCAGCGTGTGGACCGGGGAGCTGTTTTTT. The chain is built from TRBV6-1 and TRBJ2-2; D is unresolved. V was shortened by 8 bases and J by 5 bases, with 6 bases between the two germline ends. The CDR3 extends over 11 amino acids. CDR1 is MNHNS, CDR2 SASEGT, per germline.

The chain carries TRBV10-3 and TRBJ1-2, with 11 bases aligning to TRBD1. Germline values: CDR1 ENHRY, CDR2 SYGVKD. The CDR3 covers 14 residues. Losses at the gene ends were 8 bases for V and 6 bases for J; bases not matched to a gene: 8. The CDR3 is CAISDRGLSDGYTF. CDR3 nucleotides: TGTGCCATCTCGGACAGGGGGCTCTCAGATGGCTACACCTTC.